The rows below give T cell receptor beta chains drawn from one sample of a study of OX40 agonist ivuxolimab in advanced cancers. The table came from immunoSEQ multiplex PCR; TCRdb's copy has only in-frame clones and leaves some out. The sample carries approximately 70,000 clones, about 84% recorded once. The sample consisted of CD4+ or CD8+ T cells sorted from blood, taken in a trial of the OX40 agonist ivuxolimab. These receptor sequences come from an adult with an advanced solid tumor such as melanoma, head and neck, liver or kidney cancer. CDR3s leave out the opening cysteine and the closing phenylalanine or tryptophan. Fields, in order: V gene, J gene, CDR3 protein.

TRBV10-3	TRBJ1-3	AISGRQKQGHAGNTIY
TRBV9	TRBJ2-5	ASSPAGGQETQY
TRBV6-6	TRBJ2-5	ASSYSPEKTQY
TRBV7-2	TRBJ2-1	ASSGAGTGAPNEQF
TRBV5-1	TRBJ2-1	ASSLIRATYNEQF
TRBV29-1	TRBJ1-5	SVAQGNNQPQH
TRBV5-6	TRBJ2-6	ASSLRVTGANVLT
TRBV30	TRBJ2-5	AWSAGYGRGETQY
TRBV2	TRBJ2-7	ASSEWVGLRVQDEQY
TRBV29-1	TRBJ1-5	SVGEGDQPQH
TRBV6-1	TRBJ1-6	ASSLGGVGSPLH
TRBV6-5	TRBJ1-1	ASRGQGVTEAF
TRBV5-1	TRBJ2-4	ASSLGDLAKNIQY
TRBV5-6	TRBJ1-1	ASSPPATGPNTEAF
TRBV7-3	TRBJ2-3	ASSPRLAGGPADTQY
TRBV15	TRBJ1-5	ATSRDRPDQPQH
TRBV2	TRBJ2-3	ASSPTGDTQY
TRBV5-1	TRBJ1-1	ASGGGDTEAF
TRBV28	TRBJ1-3	AATPAAGNTIY
TRBV10-3	TRBJ2-1	AISDRQGSSYNEQF
TRBV27	TRBJ1-4	ASSPGTGNEKLF
TRBV19	TRBJ2-3	ASRGNRAITDTQY
TRBV6-6	TRBJ1-1	ASSYSGGGTEAF
TRBV18	TRBJ1-1	ASSGSLFERAF
TRBV21-1	TRBJ1-2	ASQGAGTPNNYGYT
TRBV7-2	TRBJ2-7	ASSLSSGYEQY
TRBV21-1	TRBJ2-7	ASRRTTGENSFYEQY
TRBV5-8	TRBJ2-5	ASSLAGAGPLVTQY
TRBV28	TRBJ2-3	ASSSWTSGGFTDTQY
TRBV4-1	TRBJ2-7	ASSQEGTRDEQY
TRBV7-6	TRBJ2-1	ASSPGQGVSYNEQF
TRBV19	TRBJ1-2	ASSDSNYGYT
TRBV6-6	TRBJ1-1	ASSFNPETEAF
TRBV30	TRBJ1-2	AWSVGGQPYGYT
TRBV7-3	TRBJ2-5	ASSQSGGAEETQY
TRBV7-6	TRBJ2-1	ASSLNAYNEQF
TRBV29-1	TRBJ2-5	SVRGYQETQY